This entry is about one T cell receptor beta chain. No antigen is known for it. The CDR3 is 17 amino acids. Losses at the gene ends were 0 bases for V and 2 bases for J; bases not matched to a gene: 5. The germline V gene encodes CDR1 SGHVS and CDR2 FNYEAQ. The data originate from a study of T cell clonotyping in hematopoietic cell transplantation. The wider study: Cytoreduction preceded collection of pretransplant recipient samples. Study observations and caveats: No sorting was done, leaving CD4 and CD8 contributions mixed. After transplant, recipient diversity fell while pathologically expanded clonotypes grew through day 180.

The table came from immunoSEQ multiplex PCR; TCRdb's copy has only in-frame clones and leaves some out. The profile shows about 5,400 clones, about 85% of them singletons. Time point specified: recipient sample about 28 days before transplant, after cytoreduction. Blood collection times were about day -28 and days 30, 100, 180 posttransplant. The sample in question was peripheral blood mononuclear cells, obtained before stem cell transplant. This TCR came from a man aged 55 to 70 with acute myeloid leukemia. Some clones in this sample may be carry-over from other donors' samples. This chain uses TRBV7-6 with TRBJ2-1; 9 bases match TRBD2. The CDR3 DNA sequence: TGTGCCAGCAGCTTAGCGACTAGCGGCTATACCTACAATGAGCAGTTCTTC. Translated: CASSLATSGYTYNEQFF.